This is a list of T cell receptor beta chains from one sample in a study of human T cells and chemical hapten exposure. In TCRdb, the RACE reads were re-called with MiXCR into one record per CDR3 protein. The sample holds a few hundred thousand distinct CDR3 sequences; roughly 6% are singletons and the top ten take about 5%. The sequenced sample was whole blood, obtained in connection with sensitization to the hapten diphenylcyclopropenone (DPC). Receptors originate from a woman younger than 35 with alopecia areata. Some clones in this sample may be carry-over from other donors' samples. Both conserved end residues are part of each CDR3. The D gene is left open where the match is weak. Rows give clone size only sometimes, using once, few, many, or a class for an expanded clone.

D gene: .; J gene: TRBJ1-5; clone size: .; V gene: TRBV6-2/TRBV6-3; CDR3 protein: CASSPGPGPQHF; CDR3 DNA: TGTGCCAGCAGTCCCGGGCCCGGGCCCCAGCATTTT
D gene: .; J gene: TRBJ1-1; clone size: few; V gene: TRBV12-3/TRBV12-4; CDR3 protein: CASSLNQAFF; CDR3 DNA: TGTGCCAGCAGTTTAAACCAAGCTTTCTTT
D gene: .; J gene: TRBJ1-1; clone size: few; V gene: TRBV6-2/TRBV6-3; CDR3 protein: CASSFISEAFF; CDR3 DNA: TGTGCCAGCAGTTTTATTTCTGAAGCTTTCTTT
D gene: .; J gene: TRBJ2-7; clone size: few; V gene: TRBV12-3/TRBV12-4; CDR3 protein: CASTQGGETYEQYF; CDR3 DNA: TGTGCCAGCACCCAAGGAGGGGAAACCTACGAGCAGTACTTC
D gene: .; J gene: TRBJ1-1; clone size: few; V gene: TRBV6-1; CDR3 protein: CASRVGYGQDTEAFF; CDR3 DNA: TGTGCCAGCAGGGTTGGATATGGGCAGGACACTGAAGCTTTCTTT
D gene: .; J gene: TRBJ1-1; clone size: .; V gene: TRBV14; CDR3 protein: CASSLERENTEAFF; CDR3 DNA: TGTGCCAGCAGCCTAGAAAGGGAGAACACTGAAGCTTTCTTT
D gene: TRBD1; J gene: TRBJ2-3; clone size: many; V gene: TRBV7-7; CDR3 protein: CASGQGPTDTQYF; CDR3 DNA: TGTGCTAGTGGACAGGGGCCCACAGATACGCAGTATTTT
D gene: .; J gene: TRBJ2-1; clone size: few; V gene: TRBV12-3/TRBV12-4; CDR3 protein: CASRTGQFLRNNEQFF; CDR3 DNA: TGTGCCAGCAGAACCGGACAGTTTCTAAGAAACAATGAGCAGTTCTTC
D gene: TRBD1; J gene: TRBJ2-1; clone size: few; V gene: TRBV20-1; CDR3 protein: CSARTATGSVRNEQFF; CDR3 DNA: TGCAGTGCTAGAACCGCGACAGGGTCGGTACGGAATGAGCAGTTCTTC
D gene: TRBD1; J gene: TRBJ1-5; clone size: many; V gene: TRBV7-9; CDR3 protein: CASSTGTGGLDQPQHF; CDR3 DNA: TGTGCCAGCAGCACCGGGACAGGGGGCTTGGATCAGCCCCAGCATTTT
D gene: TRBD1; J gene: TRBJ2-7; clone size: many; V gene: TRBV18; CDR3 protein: CASSLDRDYEQYF; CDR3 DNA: TGTGCCAGCTCACTAGACAGGGACTACGAGCAGTACTTC
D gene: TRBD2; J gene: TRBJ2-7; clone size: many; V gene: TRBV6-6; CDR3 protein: CASSLSGGYYEQYF; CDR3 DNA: TGTGCCAGCAGTTTATCGGGGGGATACTACGAGCAGTACTTC
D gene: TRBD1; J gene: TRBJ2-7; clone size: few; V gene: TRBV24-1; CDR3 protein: CATSEGTGSQYF; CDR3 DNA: TGTGCCACCAGTGAGGGGACAGGCTCGCAATACTTC
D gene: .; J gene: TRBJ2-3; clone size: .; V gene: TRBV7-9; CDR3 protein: CASSLGWGSTDTQYF; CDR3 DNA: TGTGCCAGCAGCTTAGGATGGGGTTCCACAGATACGCAGTATTTT
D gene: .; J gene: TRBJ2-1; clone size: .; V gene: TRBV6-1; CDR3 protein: CASSEGGASPFF; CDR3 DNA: TGTGCCAGCAGTGAAGGAGGAGCATCCCCGTTCTTC
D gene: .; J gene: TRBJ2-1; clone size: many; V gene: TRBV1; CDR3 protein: CTSSPRTSYHEQFF; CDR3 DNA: TGCACCAGCAGTCCCCGGACTAGCTACCATGAGCAGTTCTTC
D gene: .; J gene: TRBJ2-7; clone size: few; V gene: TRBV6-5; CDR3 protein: CASSYSVTGSSYEQYF; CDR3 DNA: TGTGCCAGCAGTTACTCCGTGACGGGGAGCTCCTACGAGCAGTACTTC
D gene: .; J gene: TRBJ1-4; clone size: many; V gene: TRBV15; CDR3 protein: CATSSPLMGPANEKLFF; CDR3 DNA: TGTGCCACCAGCAGTCCTTTGATGGGGCCAGCTAATGAAAAACTGTTTTTT
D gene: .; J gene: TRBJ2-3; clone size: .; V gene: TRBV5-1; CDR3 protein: CASGGTSSTDTQYF; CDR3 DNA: TGCGCCAGCGGGGGGACCTCTAGCACAGATACGCAGTATTTT
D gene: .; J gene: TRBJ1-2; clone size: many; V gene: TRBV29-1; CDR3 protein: CSEKPGLSQYYGYTF; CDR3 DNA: TGCAGCGAGAAACCGGGACTTTCCCAATACTATGGCTACACCTTC
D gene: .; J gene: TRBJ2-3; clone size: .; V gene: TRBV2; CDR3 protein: CASSDRTSTDTQYF; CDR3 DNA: TGTGCCAGCAGTGACAGGACTAGCACAGATACGCAGTATTTT
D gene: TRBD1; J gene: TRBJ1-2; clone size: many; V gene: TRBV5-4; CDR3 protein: CASSMGQGADFNYGYTF; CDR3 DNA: TGTGCCAGCAGCATGGGACAGGGGGCGGATTTTAACTATGGCTACACCTTC
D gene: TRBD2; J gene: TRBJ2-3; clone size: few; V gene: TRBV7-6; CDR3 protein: CASSFWTSGPTDTQYF; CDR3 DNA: TGTGCCAGCAGCTTTTGGACTAGCGGGCCAACAGATACGCAGTATTTT
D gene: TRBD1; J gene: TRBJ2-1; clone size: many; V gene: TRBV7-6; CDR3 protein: CASSWTGRHEQFF; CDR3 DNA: TGTGCCAGCAGCTGGACAGGGAGGCATGAGCAGTTCTTC
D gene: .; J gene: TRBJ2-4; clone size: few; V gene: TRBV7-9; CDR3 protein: CASSLARAGDIQYF; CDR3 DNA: TGTGCCAGCAGCTTAGCCAGGGCTGGAGACATTCAGTACTTC
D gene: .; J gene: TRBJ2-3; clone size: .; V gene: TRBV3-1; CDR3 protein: CASTQGPVADTQYF; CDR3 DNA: TGTGCCAGCACCCAAGGGCCGGTCGCAGATACGCAGTATTTT
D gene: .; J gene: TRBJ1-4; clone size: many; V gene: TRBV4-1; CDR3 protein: CASSQTNEKLFF; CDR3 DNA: TGCGCCAGCAGCCAAACTAATGAAAAACTGTTTTTT
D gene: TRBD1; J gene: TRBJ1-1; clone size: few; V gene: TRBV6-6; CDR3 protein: CASSYSRQGGEAFF; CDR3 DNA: TGTGCCAGCAGTTACTCTAGGCAGGGGGGAGAAGCTTTCTTT
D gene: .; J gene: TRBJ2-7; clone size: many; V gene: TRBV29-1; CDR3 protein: CSGRGQSVGEQYF; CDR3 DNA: TGCAGCGGTCGGGGACAATCAGTGGGGGAGCAGTACTTC
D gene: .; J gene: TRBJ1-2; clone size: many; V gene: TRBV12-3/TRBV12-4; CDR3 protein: CASTRRFSYGYTF; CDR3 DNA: TGTGCCAGCACCCGCCGGTTTAGCTATGGCTACACCTTC
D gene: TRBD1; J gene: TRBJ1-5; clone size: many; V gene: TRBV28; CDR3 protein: CASSRQGLFTSNQPQHF; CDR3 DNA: TGTGCCAGCAGTCGACAGGGACTCTTTACAAGCAATCAGCCCCAGCATTTT
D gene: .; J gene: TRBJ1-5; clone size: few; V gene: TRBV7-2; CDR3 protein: CASSPEPSNQPQHF; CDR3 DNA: TGTGCCAGCAGCCCCGAACCTAGCAATCAGCCCCAGCATTTT
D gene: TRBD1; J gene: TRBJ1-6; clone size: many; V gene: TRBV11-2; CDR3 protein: CASSSRDRGANSPLHF; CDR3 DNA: TGTGCCAGCAGCTCAAGGGACAGGGGGGCTAATTCACCCCTCCACTTT
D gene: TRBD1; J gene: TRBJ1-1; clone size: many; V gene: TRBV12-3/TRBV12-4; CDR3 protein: CASSLWDRFTLNTEAFF; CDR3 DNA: TGTGCCAGCAGTTTATGGGACAGGTTTACTTTGAACACTGAAGCTTTCTTT
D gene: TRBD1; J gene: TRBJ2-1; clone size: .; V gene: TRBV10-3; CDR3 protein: CAISETGTGNNEQFF; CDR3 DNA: TGTGCCATCAGTGAGACCGGGACAGGGAACAATGAGCAGTTCTTC
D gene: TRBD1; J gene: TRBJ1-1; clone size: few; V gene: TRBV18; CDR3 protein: CASSPYGTGNTEAFF; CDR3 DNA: TGTGCCAGCTCACCGTACGGGACAGGGAACACTGAAGCTTTCTTT
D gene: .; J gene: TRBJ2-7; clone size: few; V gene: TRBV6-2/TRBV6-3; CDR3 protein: CASSQGTEQYF; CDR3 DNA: TGTGCCAGCAGTCAAGGGACAGAGCAGTACTTC
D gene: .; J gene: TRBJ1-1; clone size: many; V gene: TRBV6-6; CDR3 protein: CASSSPDTTSNTEAFF; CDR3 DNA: TGTGCCAGCAGTTCCCCAGACACAACCTCAAACACTGAAGCTTTCTTT
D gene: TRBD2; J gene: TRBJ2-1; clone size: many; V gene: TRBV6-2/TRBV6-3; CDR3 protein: CASSPSGGSYNEQFF; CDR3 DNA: TGTGCCAGCAGTCCTAGCGGGGGAAGCTACAATGAGCAGTTCTTC
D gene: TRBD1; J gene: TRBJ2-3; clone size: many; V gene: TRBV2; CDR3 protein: CASKRQGPYPTEQYF; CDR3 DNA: TGTGCCAGCAAACGACAGGGCCCTTACCCCACCGAGCAGTATTTT
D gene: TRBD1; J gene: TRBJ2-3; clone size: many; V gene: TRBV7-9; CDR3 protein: CASKMGQGTDTQYF; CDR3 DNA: TGTGCCAGCAAGATGGGACAGGGAACAGATACGCAGTATTTT
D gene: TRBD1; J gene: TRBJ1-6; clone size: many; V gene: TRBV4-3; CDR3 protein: CASSPGTGRNSPLHF; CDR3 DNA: TGCGCCAGCAGCCCCGGGACAGGGCGGAACTCACCCCTCCACTTT